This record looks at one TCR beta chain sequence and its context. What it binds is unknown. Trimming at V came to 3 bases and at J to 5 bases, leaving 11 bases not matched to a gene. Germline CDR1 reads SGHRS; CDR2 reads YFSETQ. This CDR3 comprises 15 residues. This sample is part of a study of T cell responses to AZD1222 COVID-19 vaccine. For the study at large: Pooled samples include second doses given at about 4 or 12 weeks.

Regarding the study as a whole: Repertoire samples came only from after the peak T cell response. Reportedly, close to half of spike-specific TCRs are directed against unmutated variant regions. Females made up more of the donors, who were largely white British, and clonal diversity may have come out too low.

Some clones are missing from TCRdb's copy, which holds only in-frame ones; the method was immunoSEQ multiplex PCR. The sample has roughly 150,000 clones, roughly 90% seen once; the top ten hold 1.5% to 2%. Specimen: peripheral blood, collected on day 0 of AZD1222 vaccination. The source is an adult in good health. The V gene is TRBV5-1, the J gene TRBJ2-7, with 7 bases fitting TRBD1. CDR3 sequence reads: CASSSSPGTVNEQYF. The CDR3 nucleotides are TGCGCCAGCAGCTCTAGTCCCGGGACAGTGAACGAGCAGTACTTC.